This passage covers 16 T cell receptor beta chains from one sample sequenced in a study of OX40 agonist ivuxolimab in advanced cancers. Libraries were prepared by immunoSEQ multiplex PCR; TCRdb keeps only in-frame clonotypes and omits some of them. This sample carries 70,000 to 95,000 clones, around 83% of them seen once, and the ten largest clones take 0.76%. The sequences come from CD4+ or CD8+ T cells sorted from blood, collected in a trial of the OX40 agonist ivuxolimab. Every receptor here comes from an adult with an advanced solid tumor such as melanoma, head and neck, liver or kidney cancer.

The J gene is TRBJ2-1, the V gene TRBV7-3, with TRBD2 matching 9 bases. The trim removed 5 bases at V and 2 bases at J, leaving 4 bases unmatched. The CDR3 extends over 15 amino acids. CDR1 is SGHTA and CDR2 is FQGTGA in the germline V gene. This chain's CDR3 is CASSSGLAPYNEQFF. CDR3 in DNA: TGTGCCAGCAGCAGCGGACTAGCGCCCTACAATGAGCAGTTCTTC.

The J gene is TRBJ2-7, the V gene TRBV10-2; D not certain. Germline V CDR1 and CDR2: WSHSY, SAAADI. The CDR3 totals 13 residues. Between the trimmed V and J ends, which lost 3 bases and 0 bases, there was a span of 6 bases. In DNA, the CDR3 is TGCGCCAGCAGTGACCGGGTCTCCTACGAGCAGTACTTC. This sequence encodes CASSDRVSYEQYF.

Turning to this clone: One junction end does not reproduce the germline sequence, and a read error may be involved. J is TRBJ1-4 and V is TRBV7-9, with 9 nucleotides matching TRBD1. CDR1 and CDR2 from the germline V gene are SEHNR and FQNEAQ (reference sequence). This CDR3 is built from 16 residues. CDR3 protein: CASSVGSGTGNGKLFF. The CDR3 DNA is TGTGCCAGCAGCGTAGGATCCGGGACAGGGAATGGAAAACTGTTTTTT.

This chain connects TRBV28 to TRBJ1-1; 10 bases map to TRBD1. Looked up from germline, CDR1 is MDHEN and CDR2 is SYDVKM. The CDR3 is 15 amino acids. With 6 bases clipped from V and 0 bases from J, the junction kept 4 bases outside the gene matches. CDR3 coding DNA: TGTGCCAGCAGCTGGGGACAGGGGTTGAACACTGAAGCTTTCTTT. Protein sequence: CASSWGQGLNTEAFF.

The chain combines TRBV6-6 with TRBJ1-6, with D possibly matching TRBD1 (6 bases). The CDR3 is 15 residues long. V lost 4 bases and J 4 bases, leaving 11 bases between the germline ends. The germline gives CDR1 MNHNY, CDR2 SVGAGI (reference sequence). CDR3 sequence reads: CASSLQGPYNSPLHF. CDR3 bases: TGTGCCAGCAGTTTGCAGGGGCCTTATAATTCACCCCTCCACTTT.

This clone was seen a single time. V is TRBV2 and J is TRBJ2-6; perhaps TRBD1 as D (5 bases). V was trimmed by 5 bases and J by 0 bases, leaving 11 bases between them. The CDR3 totals 16 residues. CDR1 and CDR2 (germline): SNHLY, FYNNEI. The CDR3 nucleotides read TGTGCCAGCAGTCAGGGCCCGTCCTCTGGGGCCAACGTCCTGACTTTC. As protein: CASSQGPSSGANVLTF.

This rearrangement joins TRBV19 to TRBJ1-3, with a tentative D call TRBD1 (6 bases). Germline V gene data show CDR1 as LNHDA and CDR2 as SQIVND (reference sequence). V was trimmed by 5 bases and J by 0 bases, leaving 17 bases between them. CDR3 length equals 17 residues. Here the CDR3 reads CASSQPGGASSGNTIYF. CDR3 DNA: TGTGCCAGTAGTCAACCCGGGGGGGCTAGCTCTGGAAACACCATATATTTT.

The rearrangement uses TRBV15 and TRBJ2-5; D perhaps matches TRBD2 (6 bases). CDR3 size: 14 residues. Germline-derived CDR1 and CDR2 are LNHNV and YYDKDF (reference sequence). V was shortened by 4 bases and J by 5 bases, with 14 bases between the two germline ends. For the CDR3, the DNA is TGTGCCACCAGCAACACCCCGGGGGAGGAGACCCAGTACTTC. Protein product: CATSNTPGEETQYF.

The rearrangement links TRBV27 to TRBJ1-2, with 10 bases matching TRBD1. This CDR3 spans 14 amino acids. V gave up 4 bases and J gave up 7 bases; unmatched junction bases: 6. In germline, CDR1 is MNHEY, CDR2 SMNVEV (reference sequence). CDR3 nucleotides: TGTGCCAGCAGTTCCCGACAGGGGGCGGGTGGCTACACCTTC. Protein product: CASSSRQGAGGYTF.

The V gene is TRBV10-3, the J gene TRBJ2-4; the D call may be TRBD1 or TRBD2 (5 bases each). Germline assignment: CDR1 ENHRY and CDR2 SYGVKD. The germline V and J ends were trimmed by 0 bases and 6 bases, with 12 bases remaining between them. The length of the CDR3 is 15 residues. CDR3 in DNA: TGTGCCATCAGTGAGTCGAGCAATGGGGGAAACATTCAGTACTTC. Translating gives CAISESSNGGNIQYF.

The chain couples TRBV6-1 to TRBJ2-7; TRBD1 matches 9 bases. V trimming: 0 bases; J trimming: 2 bases; junction bases outside the gene matches: 8. CDR3 length: 17 residues. Germline V CDR1 and CDR2: MNHNS, SASEGT. The CDR3 nucleotides are TGTGCCAGCAGTGAAGCGGGACAGGGAATTTTTCCCTACGAGCAGTACTTC. Amino acids: CASSEAGQGIFPYEQYF.

The CDR3 DNA sequence: TGCGCCAGCAGCTTTTCCGTTGGCGAGCAGTACTTC. Protein: CASSFSVGEQYF. The rearrangement uses TRBV5-1 and TRBJ2-7; no clear D. Germline V gene data show CDR1 as SGHRS and CDR2 as YFSETQ. The CDR3 consists of 12 residues. V was shortened by 2 bases and J by 6 bases, with 9 bases between the two germline ends.

The V call is TRBV11-3, the J call TRBJ2-6; TRBD2 matches 15 bases. The V gene end was trimmed by 5 bases and the J gene end by 2 bases; junction bases not matched to a gene: 7. The length of the CDR3 is 19 residues. Germline loops: CDR1 SGHNT, CDR2 YENEEA. Written as DNA, the CDR3 is TGTGCCAGCAGCCCCGGGACTAGCGGGAGGCTCGCTGGGGCCAACGTCCTGACTTTC. Translation gives CASSPGTSGRLAGANVLTF.

V usage is TRBV7-9 and J usage is TRBJ1-1; 7 nucleotides agree with TRBD1. The CDR3 runs to 12 residues. CDR1 is SEHNR and CDR2 is FQNEAQ in the germline V gene (reference sequence). Losses at the gene ends were 5 bases for V and 6 bases for J; bases not matched to a gene: 3. Here the CDR3 DNA reads TGTGCCAGCAGCCGACAGGGACCTGAAGCTTTCTTT. This gives the protein CASSRQGPEAFF.

The gene calls are TRBV15 and TRBJ2-7; unclear D gene. The length of the CDR3 is 14 residues. CDR1 LNHNV and CDR2 YYDKDF come from the germline V gene (reference sequence). V was pared by 0 bases and J by 2 bases, with 8 bases between. CDR3 sequence: CATSREGRTYEQYF. CDR3 bases: TGTGCCACCAGCAGAGAGGGCCGGACCTACGAGCAGTACTTC.

This sequence joins TRBV5-1 and TRBJ1-4; the D gene is possibly TRBD1 (5 bases). V lost 4 bases and J 6 bases, leaving 13 bases between the germline ends. CDR1 SGHRS and CDR2 YFSETQ come from the germline V gene. CDR3 length: 14 amino acids. The CDR3 here is CASSIGTGYEKLFF. The DNA for the CDR3 is TGCGCCAGCAGCATTGGAACAGGATATGAAAAACTGTTTTTT.